One and the same sample provided the 18 T cell receptor beta chains below, sequenced in a study of T cells in Graves' hyperthyroidism and ophthalmopathy. Amplification yielded TCR beta CDR3 regions, with RNA transcripts as the source. The study used the HTBI primer set for a first-round RT-PCR of the TCR CDR3. MiXCR was run by TCRdb on the multiplex PCR reads, yielding one entry per CDR3 protein. The table includes 250,000 to 400,000 distinct CDR3 sequences, roughly 13% detected once. Input material: blood. The receptors stem from a woman aged 40 to 50 with Graves' ophthalmopathy.

This clonotype was counted ten times or more. The rearrangement uses TRBV6-1 and TRBJ2-7; weak D call: TRBD2 (6 bases). V lost 5 bases, J lost 5 bases, and 22 bases lay in between. CDR1 MNHNS and CDR2 SASEGT come from the germline V gene. This CDR3 comprises 16 residues. This CDR3 is CASSPLKLAGLDEQYF. CDR3 sequence (DNA): TGTGCCAGCAGTCCTCTAAAGTTGGCGGGGTTGGACGAGCAGTACTTC.

This clonotype has ten or more counts. V gene TRBV10-2 combines with J gene TRBJ1-2; unclear D gene. From germline, CDR1 is WSHSY and CDR2 SAAADI. The CDR3 spans 13 residues. V dropped 8 bases and J dropped 1 base, with 11 bases sitting between them. CDR3 DNA: TGCGCCAGCGGGCAGATCGATAACTATGGCTACACCTTC. Its translation: CASGQIDNYGYTF.

This clonotype was seen ten or more times. The gene calls are TRBV2 and TRBJ1-2; 11 bases match TRBD1. Germline loops: CDR1 SNHLY, CDR2 FYNNEI. The CDR3 is 15 amino acids. Germline trimming cut 4 bases from V and 7 bases from J; bases unmatched to any gene: 8. The CDR3 sequence is CASSVVGTGGFGYTF. In DNA form, the CDR3 reads TGTGCCAGCAGTGTAGTGGGGACAGGGGGATTTGGCTACACCTTC.

This clonotype occurred many times. The chain recombines TRBV7-2 with TRBJ2-2, with TRBD2 matching 13 bases. Germline assignment: CDR1 SGHTA and CDR2 FQGNSA. J gave up 4 bases and V 5 bases, and 4 bases lay outside the gene matches. The CDR3 runs to 16 residues. CDR3 coding DNA: TGTGCCAGCAGCCGACTAGCGGGGGGCGGCACCGGGGAGCTGTTTTTT. It encodes CASSRLAGGGTGELFF.

This clonotype was picked up many times. V gene TRBV9 combines with J gene TRBJ2-5; perhaps TRBD2 as D (6 bases). The CDR3 length is 15 residues. CDR1 and CDR2 from the germline V gene are SGDLS and YYNGEE. Trimming took 3 bases from V and 2 from J, leaving 14 bases between them. The CDR3 loop is CASSASTSVQETQYF. CDR3 coding DNA: TGTGCCAGCAGCGCCTCGACTAGTGTTCAAGAGACCCAGTACTTC.

This clonotype appeared a few times. The CDR3 region is CSANLAGANTGELFF. CDR3 DNA: TGCAGTGCAAACCTAGCGGGGGCGAACACCGGGGAGCTGTTTTTT. The chain joins TRBV20-1 to TRBJ2-2; the match to TRBD2 covers 10 bases. The CDR3 length is 15 residues. Germline V gives CDR1 DFQATT, CDR2 SNEGSKA (reference sequence). Losses at the gene ends were 6 bases for V and 0 bases for J; bases not matched to a gene: 4.

V gene TRBV5-1 combines with J gene TRBJ2-5; no clear D. The CDR3 sequence is 16 residues long. The V and J ends lost 0 bases and 5 bases respectively, with 17 bases between them. Germline V gene lookup returns CDR1 SGHRS and CDR2 YFSETQ. Here the CDR3 reads CASSLVGLQNGETQYF. The CDR3 coding sequence is TGCGCCAGCAGCTTGGTTGGGCTTCAGAACGGGGAGACCCAGTACTTC.

The chain employs TRBV3-1 and TRBJ1-6; D unclear. The CDR3 consists of 20 residues. Per the germline V gene, CDR1 is LGHDT and CDR2 is YNNKEL (reference sequence). V shed 4 bases and J shed 0 bases, with 22 bases lying between them. CDR3 sequence (DNA): TGTGCCAGCAGCCCCGGGAAGACACCCCTTTTAAGCTCCTATAATTCACCCCTCCACTTT. It yields the protein CASSPGKTPLLSSYNSPLHF. Combining the CDR3 with reference TRBV3-1 and TRBJ1-6 gives the whole variable domain DTAVSQTPKYLVTQMGNDKSIKCEQNLGHDTMYWYKQDSKKFLKIMFSYNNKELIINETVPNRFSPKSPDKAHLNLHINSLELGDSAVYFCASSPGKTPLLSSYNSPLHFGNGTRLTVT.

This clonotype occurred many times. DNA of the CDR3: TGTGCCAGCAGCTCGACCACAGGGGGCGAGGCACCCCTCCACTTT. Protein sequence: CASSSTTGGEAPLHF. This rearrangement joins TRBV11-2 to TRBJ1-6; 9 bases are a match to TRBD1. This CDR3 has 15 amino acids. Germline V gene lookup returns CDR1 SGHAT and CDR2 FQNNGV. The junction had 9 bases not matched to a gene; V was cut back by 4 bases and J by 11 bases.

This clonotype was found many times. The rearrangement joins TRBV12-3 or TRBV12-4 to TRBJ2-2; 8 bases are a match to TRBD2. With V trimmed by 5 bases and J by 6 bases, 5 bases remained unmatched. This CDR3 is built from 14 residues. CDR3 nucleotide sequence: TGTGCCAGCAGTCCGACTAGCGCAGCCGGGGAGCTGTTTTTT. This gives the protein CASSPTSAAGELFF.

This clonotype has just a few counts. The V call is TRBV9, the J call TRBJ2-5; the D is unclear. The CDR3 covers 13 residues. Per germline, CDR1 SGDLS and CDR2 YYNGEE. V was pared by 4 bases and J by 2 bases, with 9 bases between. CDR3 amino acids: CASSLQDQETQYF. DNA for the CDR3: TGTGCCAGCAGCTTGCAGGATCAAGAGACCCAGTACTTC.

This clonotype was observed at least ten times. CDR3 sequence reads: CATSKGGAAMDTQYF. The CDR3 DNA follows: TGTGCCACCTCTAAGGGGGGGGCGGCCATGGATACGCAGTATTTT. The chain links TRBV24-1 to TRBJ2-3; possibly TRBD2 for D (7 bases). The length of the CDR3 is 15 residues. Trimming left V 9 bases short and J 6 bases short, with 21 bases between. Germline CDR1 is KGHDR and CDR2 is SFDVKD.

This clonotype was seen ten or more times. V usage is TRBV12-3 or TRBV12-4 and J usage is TRBJ1-1; possibly TRBD1 for D (6 bases). The CDR3 runs to 14 residues. The V and J ends lost 7 bases and 3 bases respectively, with 15 bases between them. The CDR3 nucleotides are TGTGCCAGCAACCCCGGGGGCACGGACACTGAAGCTTTCTTT. Protein sequence: CASNPGGTDTEAFF.

This clonotype showed up many times. V and J are TRBV6-2 or TRBV6-3 and TRBJ1-2; TRBD1 is a possible D gene (5 bases). This CDR3 is 13 amino acids long. Germline loops: CDR1 MNHEY, CDR2 SVGEGT. V was shortened by 2 bases and J by 5 bases, with 9 bases between the two germline ends. CDR3 nucleotides: TGTGCCAGCAGTTACGCGGGGGGTTATGGCTACACCTTC. It encodes CASSYAGGYGYTF.

The table lists this clonotype with a few counts. J is TRBJ2-1 and V is TRBV6-6; TRBD2 matches 14 bases. V shed 0 bases, J shed 3 bases, and the junction held 10 bases outside the gene matches. CDR1 MNHNY and CDR2 SVGAGI come from the germline V gene (reference sequence). The CDR3 consists of 20 residues. The CDR3 loop reads CASSYSTGTSGRANYNEQFF. The CDR3 nucleotides are TGTGCCAGCAGTTACTCGACGGGGACTAGCGGGAGAGCCAACTACAATGAGCAGTTCTTC.

This clonotype was detected ten times or more. This chain joins TRBV11-2 and TRBJ2-7; 7 nucleotides line up with TRBD2. V shed 5 bases, J shed 3 bases, and the junction held 10 bases outside the gene matches. Germline-derived CDR1 and CDR2 are SGHAT and FQNNGV. The CDR3 is 15 residues long. In nucleotides, the CDR3 is TGTGCCAGCAGCACCCCGGGGACTACACACTACGAGCAGTACTTC. This codes for CASSTPGTTHYEQYF.

This clonotype appeared a few times. The chain combines TRBV11-2 with TRBJ2-7, with 7 bases aligning to TRBD1. This CDR3 comprises 14 residues. The V and J ends lost 0 bases and 5 bases, in that order; junction bases with no gene match: 4. The germline gives CDR1 SGHAT, CDR2 FQNNGV. Written as DNA, the CDR3 is TGTGCCAGCAGCTTAGAGGTACAGGGGCACGAGCAGTACTTC. Encoded protein: CASSLEVQGHEQYF.

As to this clonotype: This sequence may be a read error, since a much larger clone differs from it by one base. The chain employs TRBV2 and TRBJ2-5; no definite D call. The germline V gene encodes CDR1 SNHLY and CDR2 FYNNEI. This CDR3 has 14 residues. This CDR3 is CASRSVSAQEAQYF. CDR3 bases: TGTGCCAGCAGGTCGGTATCGGCCCAAGAGGCCCAGTACTTC.